The subject of this entry is one T cell receptor beta chain. What it binds is not known. The CDR3 has 14 residues. Trimming removed 3 bases from V and 0 bases from J, with 5 bases in between. Germline V gene data show CDR1 as SEHNR and CDR2 as FQNEAQ (reference sequence). In the PCR, 60 Vbeta and 13 Jbeta primers were used. The method was immunoSEQ multiplex PCR; TCRdb's version includes in-frame clones alone and lacks a portion of them. The sample contains about 45,000 clones, around 73% of which appear only once. This record belongs to a study of cytomegalovirus exposure and HLA in healthy donors. Broader study findings: Cytomegalovirus-associated status was assigned to around 160 TCR beta chains.

The sequencing input was PBMCs. This clonotype originated in a young woman in good health and CMV-seronegative. The chain couples TRBV7-9 to TRBJ1-4; no definite D call. This chain's CDR3 is CASSLLATNEKLFF. The DNA for the CDR3 is TGTGCCAGCAGCTTGTTAGCAACTAATGAAAAACTGTTTTTT.